The T cell receptor (beta chain) under discussion was sequenced for a study of blood T cell repertoires in COVID-19. Study overall: Specimens from acute and convalescent COVID-19 originated in the United States, Italy and Spain. Sources were T cells, B-cell-depleted T cells, or PBMCs; the material itself was cDNA or gDNA.

Authors' methods: Estimates of nucleated cell counts were drawn from the amplification of reference gene primers. Libraries were prepared by immunoSEQ multiplex PCR; TCRdb keeps only in-frame clonotypes and omits some of them. D and trimming come from the DNA, and the V and J calls and clone size come from that table. The sample holds about 110,000 clones, approximately 86% seen once. Germline lookup yields CDR1 SQVTM and CDR2 ANQGSEA. J was trimmed by 4 bases and V by 4 bases; bases with no gene match: 9. The CDR3 is 14 amino acids. The clonotype comes from a woman in her forties or fifties with active or convalescent COVID-19. The rearrangement joins TRBV29-1 to TRBJ2-7; the match to TRBD2 covers 8 bases. Sequenced: peripheral blood. The CDR3: CSVVFTGGPYEQYF. As DNA, the CDR3 is TGCAGCGTTGTATTTACGGGAGGGCCGTACGAGCAGTACTTC.